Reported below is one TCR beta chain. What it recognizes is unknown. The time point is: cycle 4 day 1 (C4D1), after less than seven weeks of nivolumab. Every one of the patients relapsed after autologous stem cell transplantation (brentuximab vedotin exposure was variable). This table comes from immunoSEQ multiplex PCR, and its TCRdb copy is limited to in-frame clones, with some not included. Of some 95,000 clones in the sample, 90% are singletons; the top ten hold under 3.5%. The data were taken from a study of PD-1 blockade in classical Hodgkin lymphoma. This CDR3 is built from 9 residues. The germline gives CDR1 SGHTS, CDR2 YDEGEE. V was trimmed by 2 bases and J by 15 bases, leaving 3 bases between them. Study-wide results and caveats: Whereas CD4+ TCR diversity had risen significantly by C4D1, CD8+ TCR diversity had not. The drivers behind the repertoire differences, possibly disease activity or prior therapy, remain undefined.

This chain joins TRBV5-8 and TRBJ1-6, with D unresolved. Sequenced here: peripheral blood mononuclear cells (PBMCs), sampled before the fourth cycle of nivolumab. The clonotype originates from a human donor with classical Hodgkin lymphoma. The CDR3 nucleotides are TGTGCCAGCAGCTTTAGCCTCCACTTT. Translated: CASSFSLHF.